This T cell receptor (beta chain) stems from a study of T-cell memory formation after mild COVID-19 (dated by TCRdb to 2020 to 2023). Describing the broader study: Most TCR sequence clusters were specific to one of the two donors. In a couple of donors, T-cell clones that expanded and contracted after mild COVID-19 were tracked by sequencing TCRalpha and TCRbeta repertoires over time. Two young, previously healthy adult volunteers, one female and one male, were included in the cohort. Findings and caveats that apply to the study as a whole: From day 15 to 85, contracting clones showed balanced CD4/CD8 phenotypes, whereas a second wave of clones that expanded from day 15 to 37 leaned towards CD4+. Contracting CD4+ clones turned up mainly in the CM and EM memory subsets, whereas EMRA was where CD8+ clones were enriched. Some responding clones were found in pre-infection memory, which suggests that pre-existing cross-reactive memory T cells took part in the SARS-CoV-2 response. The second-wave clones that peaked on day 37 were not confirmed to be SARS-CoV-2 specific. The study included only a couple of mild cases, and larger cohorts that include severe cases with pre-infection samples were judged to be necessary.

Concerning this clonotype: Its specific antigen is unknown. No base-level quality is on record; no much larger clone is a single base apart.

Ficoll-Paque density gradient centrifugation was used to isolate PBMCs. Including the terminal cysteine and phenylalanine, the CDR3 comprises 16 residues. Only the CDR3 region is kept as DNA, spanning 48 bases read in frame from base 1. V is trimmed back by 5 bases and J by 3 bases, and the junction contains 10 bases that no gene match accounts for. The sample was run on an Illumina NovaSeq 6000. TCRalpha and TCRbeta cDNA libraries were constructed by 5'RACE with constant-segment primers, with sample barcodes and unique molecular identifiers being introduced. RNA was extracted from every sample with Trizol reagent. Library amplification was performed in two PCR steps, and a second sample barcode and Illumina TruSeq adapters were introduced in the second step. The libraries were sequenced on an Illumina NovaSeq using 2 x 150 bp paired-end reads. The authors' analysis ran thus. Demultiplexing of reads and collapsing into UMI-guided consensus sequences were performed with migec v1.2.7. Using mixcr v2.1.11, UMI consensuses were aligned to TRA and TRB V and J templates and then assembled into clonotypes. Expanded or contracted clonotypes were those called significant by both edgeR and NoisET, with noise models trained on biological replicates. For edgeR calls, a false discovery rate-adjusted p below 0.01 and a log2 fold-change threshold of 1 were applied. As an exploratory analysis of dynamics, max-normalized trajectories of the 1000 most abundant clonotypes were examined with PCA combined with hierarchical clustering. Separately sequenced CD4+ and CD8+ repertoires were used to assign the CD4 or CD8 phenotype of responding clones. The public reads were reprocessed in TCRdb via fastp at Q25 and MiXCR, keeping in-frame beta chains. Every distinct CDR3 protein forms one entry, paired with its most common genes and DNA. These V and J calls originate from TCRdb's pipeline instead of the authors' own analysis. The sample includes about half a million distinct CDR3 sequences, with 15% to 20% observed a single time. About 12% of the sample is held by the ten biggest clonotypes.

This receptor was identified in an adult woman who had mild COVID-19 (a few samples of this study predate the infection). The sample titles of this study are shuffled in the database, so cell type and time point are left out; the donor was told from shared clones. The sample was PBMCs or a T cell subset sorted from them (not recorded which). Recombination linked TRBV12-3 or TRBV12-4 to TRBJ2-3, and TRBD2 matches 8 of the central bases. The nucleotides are TGTGCCAGCAGTACGGCACGTAGCGGGATTACAGATACGCAGTATTTT. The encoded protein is CASSTARSGITDTQYF.